The T cell receptor (beta chain) described here comes from a study of blood T cell repertoires in COVID-19. On the study more broadly: Sample material is recorded as cDNA or gDNA derived from T cells, B-cell-depleted T cells, or PBMCs.

The germline CDR1 and CDR2 sequences are LGHDT and YNNKEL (reference sequence). This CDR3 has 15 amino acids. V was trimmed by 1 base and J by 4 bases, leaving 13 bases between them. Individuals aged roughly 18 to 95 years were recruited from some 26 US areas. Here immunoSEQ multiplex PCR was the method, and the copy in TCRdb shows in-frame clones only, minus some. The table records about 120,000 clones, about four fifths of them present only once. The source material was PBMCs or T cells enriched from blood (not recorded which). The rearrangement joins TRBV3-1 (or the pseudogene TRBV3-2) to TRBJ1-2; D not certain. This sequence originates from a woman in her thirties who had recovered from COVID-19. CDR3 sequence: CASSQVNPRSYGYTF. DNA of the CDR3: TGTGCCAGCAGCCAAGTCAACCCTCGGAGCTATGGCTACACCTTC.